These 22 T cell receptor beta chains originate from one sample sequenced in a study of OX40 agonist ivuxolimab in advanced cancers. Data came from immunoSEQ multiplex PCR; TCRdb stores just in-frame clones and leaves some out. The data hold 25,000 to 30,000 clones, with 82% observed a single time. The sample consisted of CD4+ or CD8+ T cells sorted from blood, taken in a trial of the OX40 agonist ivuxolimab. Every receptor here comes from an adult with an advanced solid tumor such as melanoma, head and neck, liver or kidney cancer.

The V gene is TRBV27, the J gene TRBJ2-3, with TRBD2 as a possible D gene (6 bases). The germline CDR1 and CDR2 sequences are MNHEY and SMNVEV (reference sequence). This CDR3 is built from 12 residues. V shed 10 bases and J shed 3 bases, with 11 bases lying between them. This chain's CDR3 is CATSGGTDTQYF. For the CDR3, the DNA is TGTGCCACCTCTGGGGGGACAGATACGCAGTATTTT.

The chain recombines TRBV7-9 with TRBJ2-6; 10 bases fit TRBD1. The CDR3 extends over 16 amino acids. Germline assignment: CDR1 SEHNR and CDR2 FQNEAQ (reference sequence). Trimming removed 8 bases from V and 2 bases from J; junction bases left unmatched: 6. The CDR3 coding sequence is TGTGCCAGCGGGGGAGGACAGGGGGCTGGGGCCAACGTCCTGACTTTC. The encoded protein is CASGGGQGAGANVLTF.

V is TRBV4-2 and J is TRBJ2-3; perhaps TRBD2 as D (6 bases). The CDR3 is made up of 15 amino acids. Looked up from germline, CDR1 is LGHNA and CDR2 is YNFKEQ. With 1 base removed from V and 1 base from J, the gap between germline ends came to 9 bases. The CDR3 region has the DNA TGTGCCAGCAGCCAAGGACTAGGAGGCACAGATACGCAGTATTTT. Translated, it gives CASSQGLGGTDTQYF.

The J gene is TRBJ2-1, the V gene TRBV7-8, with D unclear. This CDR3 spans 16 amino acids. Deletions cut 2 bases from V and 5 bases from J, with 16 bases between. Germline values: CDR1 SGHVS, CDR2 FQNEAQ. CDR3 sequence reads: CASSLRTGPAHNEQFF. The CDR3 region has the DNA TGTGCCAGCAGCTTACGAACCGGACCAGCCCACAATGAGCAGTTCTTC.

The chain employs TRBV7-9 and TRBJ1-1; 10 bases match TRBD1. Unmatched junction bases numbered 5, after V lost 1 base and J lost 6 bases. CDR3 size: 15 residues. From germline, CDR1 is SEHNR and CDR2 FQNEAQ (reference sequence). The CDR3 coding sequence is TGTGCCAGCAGCTTAGTTGACAGGGGGCCCCCTGAAGCTTTCTTT. Amino acids: CASSLVDRGPPEAFF.

The rearrangement links TRBV9 to TRBJ2-7, with D perhaps TRBD2 (6 bases). The CDR3 has 13 amino acids. Germline V gives CDR1 SGDLS, CDR2 YYNGEE. V was pared by 0 bases and J by 3 bases, with 7 bases between. The CDR3 protein is CASSVAGDYEQYF. The CDR3, as DNA: TGTGCCAGCAGCGTAGCGGGGGACTACGAGCAGTACTTC.

The V and J genes are TRBV27 and TRBJ2-7, with TRBD2 matching over 14 bases. This CDR3 region has 15 residues. In germline, CDR1 is MNHEY, CDR2 SMNVEV (reference sequence). The V segment lost 6 bases and the J segment 4 bases; nucleotides outside the gene matches: 5. The CDR3 DNA sequence: TGTGCCAGCAGGCGGACTAGCGGGAGGCAATACGAGCAGTACTTC. This codes for CASRRTSGRQYEQYF.

V and J are TRBV27 and TRBJ1-2; no firm D call. The CDR3 covers 13 residues. The V end lost 5 bases, the J end lost 5 bases, and 12 bases lay between the germline ends. From germline, CDR1 is MNHEY and CDR2 SMNVEV (reference sequence). CDR3 amino acids: CASSPRAGYGYTF. The CDR3 DNA reads TGTGCCAGCAGTCCTAGGGCTGGGTATGGCTACACCTTC.

The sample holds one count of this clone. V and J are TRBV7-9 and TRBJ2-7; D might be TRBD1 (6 bases). CDR1 and CDR2 from the germline V gene are SEHNR and FQNEAQ (reference sequence). The V gene lost 4 bases and the J gene lost 7 bases, with 14 bases spanning the gap. The CDR3 is 13 residues long. The CDR3 DNA sequence: TGTGCCAGCAGCTCCCCCGACAGGAAAGAGCAGTACTTC. Translation gives CASSSPDRKEQYF.

The chain joins TRBV7-9 to TRBJ2-3; TRBD2 matches at 16 bases. Unmatched junction bases numbered 6, after V lost 3 bases and J lost 3 bases. Germline V gene lookup returns CDR1 SEHNR and CDR2 FQNEAQ (reference sequence). This CDR3 is built from 18 residues. The DNA for the CDR3 is TGTGCCAGCAGCTTTCCTGGGACTAGCGGGAGGGGGACAGATACGCAGTATTTT. It encodes CASSFPGTSGRGTDTQYF.

This clone has just one count. The rearrangement joins TRBV27 to TRBJ2-1; possibly TRBD2 for D (6 bases). CDR1 is MNHEY and CDR2 is SMNVEV in the germline V gene (reference sequence). With 6 bases removed from V and 7 bases from J, the gap between germline ends came to 16 bases. The CDR3 sequence is 14 residues long. The CDR3 here is CASSRDFPGNEQFF. In DNA, the CDR3 is TGTGCCAGCAGCCGGGACTTCCCCGGGAATGAGCAGTTCTTC.

This chain joins TRBV20-1 and TRBJ2-1; D may match TRBD1 or TRBD2 (5 bases each). V lost 6 bases and J lost 8, with 11 bases in between. Germline V gives CDR1 DFQATT, CDR2 SNEGSKA (reference sequence). CDR3 length equals 11 residues. The CDR3 DNA reads TGCAGTGCCCCCGAGGGGTATGAGCAGTTCTTC. Translation gives CSAPEGYEQFF.

The V call is TRBV6-4, the J call TRBJ2-1, with TRBD1 as a possible D gene (6 bases). The CDR3 sequence is 13 residues long. Germline values: CDR1 MRHNA, CDR2 SNTAGT. V was cut by 3 bases and J by 10 bases, with 13 bases left in between. DNA for the CDR3: TGTGCCAGCAGTGAGACCCCCGACAGGGAGCAGTTCTTC. Amino acid sequence: CASSETPDREQFF.

The chain has TRBV4-1 and TRBJ2-1; 9 nucleotides agree with TRBD1. The V gene's germline CDR1 is MGHRA and CDR2 YSYEKL. This CDR3 has 16 amino acids. The V gene end was trimmed by 2 bases and the J gene end by 2 bases; junction bases not matched to a gene: 4. DNA of the CDR3: TGCGCCAGCAGCCAAAGGGACAGGGACCCCTACAATGAGCAGTTCTTC. Protein: CASSQRDRDPYNEQFF.

Only one count was recorded for this clone. The V call is TRBV9, the J call TRBJ2-3; perhaps TRBD1 as D (5 bases). This CDR3 contains 14 residues. CDR1 and CDR2 (germline): SGDLS, YYNGEE. V gave up 2 bases and J gave up 1 base, with 8 bases separating them. For the CDR3, the DNA is TGTGCCAGCAGCGTCCTCAGGGGCACAGATACGCAGTATTTT. Protein sequence: CASSVLRGTDTQYF. Looking up the rest from reference TRBV9 and TRBJ2-3 gives the full variable domain: DSGVTQTPKHLITATGQRVTLRCSPRSGDLSVYWYQQSLDQGLQFLIQYYNGEERAKGNILERFSAQQFPDLHSELNLSSLELGDSALYFCASSVLRGTDTQYFGPGTRLTVL.

Only one count was recorded for this clone. The V gene is TRBV6-5, the J gene TRBJ2-5; 8 bases are a match to TRBD2. The CDR3 consists of 14 residues. Germline trimming cut 0 bases from V and 4 bases from J; bases unmatched to any gene: 1. CDR1 MNHEY and CDR2 SVGAGI come from the germline V gene. The CDR3 sequence is CASSYSGRGETQYF. Here the CDR3 DNA reads TGTGCCAGCAGTTACTCCGGGAGGGGAGAGACCCAGTACTTC.

This sequence joins TRBV7-7 and TRBJ2-5; tentatively, D is TRBD1 (6 bases). With 1 base removed from V and 2 bases from J, the gap between germline ends came to 8 bases. This CDR3 region has 14 residues. Germline V gene sequence: CDR1 SSHAT, CDR2 FNYEAQ (reference sequence). The CDR3, as DNA: TGTGCCAGCAGCTTAGGAAGGGGGCAAGAGACCCAGTACTTC. Residues: CASSLGRGQETQYF.

The chain recombines TRBV10-3 with TRBJ1-1; unclear D gene. The CDR3 loop spans 13 amino acids. Germline loops: CDR1 ENHRY, CDR2 SYGVKD. V shed 2 bases and J shed 0 bases, with 4 bases lying between them. CDR3 DNA: TGTGCCATCAGTGAGGGAATGAACACTGAAGCTTTCTTT. Protein sequence: CAISEGMNTEAFF.

The chain has TRBV29-1 and TRBJ2-7, with D perhaps assigned TRBD1 or TRBD2 (5 bases each). Per the germline V gene, CDR1 is SQVTM and CDR2 is ANQGSEA. With 6 bases removed from V and 1 base from J, the gap between germline ends came to 13 bases. The CDR3 runs 13 residues. The CDR3 region has the DNA TGCAGCGTCCCCGGGACGGCTTCCTACGAGCAGTACTTC. Protein product: CSVPGTASYEQYF.

This rearrangement joins TRBV7-3 to TRBJ2-1, with 7 positions matching TRBD2. V lost 0 bases to trimming and J lost 9 bases; unmatched junction nucleotides: 11. The CDR3 covers 16 residues. In germline, CDR1 is SGHTA, CDR2 FQGTGA. CDR3 bases: TGTGCCAGCAGCTTAACGCCCTCGCTAGCGGTAGGTGAGCAGTTCTTC. Protein: CASSLTPSLAVGEQFF.

The gene calls are TRBV4-1 and TRBJ1-5; D perhaps matches TRBD1 (6 bases). V was clipped by 1 base and J by 5 bases, with 12 bases between them. The CDR3 length is 15 residues. Germline-derived CDR1 and CDR2 are MGHRA and YSYEKL. The CDR3 loop is CASSQVGGAHQPQHF. As DNA, the CDR3 is TGCGCCAGCAGCCAAGTGGGGGGGGCGCATCAGCCCCAGCATTTT.

This chain joins TRBV30 and TRBJ2-7; 7 nucleotides align to TRBD2. CDR1 GTSNPN and CDR2 SVGIG come from the germline V gene (reference sequence). The CDR3 covers 15 residues. Losses at the gene ends were 1 base for V and 7 bases for J; bases not matched to a gene: 13. The CDR3 nucleotides are TGTGCCTGGAGTGCGGGGGGAGCCCTCGATGGGGAGCAGTACTTC. This translates into CAWSAGGALDGEQYF.